Given below is one T cell receptor beta chain in context. One junction end does not reproduce the germline sequence, and a read error may be involved. These data belong to a study of blood T cells in healthy people across ages. A sample-barcoded 5' primer and a J-beta primer mix were used in a second PCR of roughly 7 to 11 cycles. TCRdb independently ran MiXCR on the 5' RACE reads; one entry per CDR3 protein. Found here are about 1.7 million distinct CDR3 sequences, roughly 30% of them singletons; the top ten hold 6.5% to 8.5%. The CDR3 runs to 16 residues. Germline V gene sequence: CDR1 SGHRS, CDR2 YFSETQ.

The sequencing sample was made of blood. The TCR was taken from a woman in her thirties in good health. This chain uses TRBV5-1 with TRBJ2-3; 11 bases are a match to TRBD2. DNA for the CDR3: TGCGCCGGCAGCTTGGCCCTAGCGGGGGGTCTAGATACGCAGTATTTT. Its protein is CAGSLALAGGLDTQYF.